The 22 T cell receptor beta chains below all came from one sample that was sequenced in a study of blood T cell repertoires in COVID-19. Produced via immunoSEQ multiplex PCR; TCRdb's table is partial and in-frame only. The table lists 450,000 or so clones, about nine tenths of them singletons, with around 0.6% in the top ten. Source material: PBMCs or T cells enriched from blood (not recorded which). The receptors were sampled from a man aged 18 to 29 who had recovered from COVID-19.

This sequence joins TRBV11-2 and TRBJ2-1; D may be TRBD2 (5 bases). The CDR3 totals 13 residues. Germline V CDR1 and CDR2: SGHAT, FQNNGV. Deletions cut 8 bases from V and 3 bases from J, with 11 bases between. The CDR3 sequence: CASSGSFYNEQFF. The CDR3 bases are TGTGCCAGCTCGGGATCCTTCTACAATGAGCAGTTCTTC.

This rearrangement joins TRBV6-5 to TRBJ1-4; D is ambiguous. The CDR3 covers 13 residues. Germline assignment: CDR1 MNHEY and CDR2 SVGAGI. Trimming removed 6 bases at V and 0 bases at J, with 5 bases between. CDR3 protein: CASRLTTNEKLFF. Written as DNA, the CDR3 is TGTGCCAGCAGGTTAACAACTAATGAAAAACTGTTTTTT.

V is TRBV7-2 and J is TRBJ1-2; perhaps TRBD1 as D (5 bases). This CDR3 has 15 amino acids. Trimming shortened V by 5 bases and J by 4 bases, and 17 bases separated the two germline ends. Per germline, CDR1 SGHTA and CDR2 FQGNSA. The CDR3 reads CASSPLDSEAYGYTF. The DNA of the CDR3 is TGTGCCAGCAGCCCCCTCGACAGTGAGGCCTATGGCTACACCTTC. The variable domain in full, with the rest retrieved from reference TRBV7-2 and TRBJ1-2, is GAGVSQSPSNKVTEKGKDVELRCDPISGHTALYWYRQSLGQGLEFLIYFQGNSAPDKSGLPSDRFSAERTGGSVSTLTIQRTQQEDSAVYLCASSPLDSEAYGYTFGSGTRLTVV.

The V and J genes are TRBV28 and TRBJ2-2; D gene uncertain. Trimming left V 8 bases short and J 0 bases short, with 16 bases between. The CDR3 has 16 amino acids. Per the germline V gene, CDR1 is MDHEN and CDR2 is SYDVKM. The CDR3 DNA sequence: TGTGCCAGCGGCTTATCGACTCCTACGAACACCGGGGAGCTGTTTTTT. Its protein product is CASGLSTPTNTGELFF.

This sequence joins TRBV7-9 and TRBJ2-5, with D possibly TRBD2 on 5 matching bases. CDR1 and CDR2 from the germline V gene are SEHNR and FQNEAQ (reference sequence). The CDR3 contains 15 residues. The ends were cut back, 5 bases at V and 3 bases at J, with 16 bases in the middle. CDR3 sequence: CASSPSRGREETQYF. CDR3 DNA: TGTGCCAGCAGCCCTAGCCGTGGACGAGAAGAGACCCAGTACTTC.

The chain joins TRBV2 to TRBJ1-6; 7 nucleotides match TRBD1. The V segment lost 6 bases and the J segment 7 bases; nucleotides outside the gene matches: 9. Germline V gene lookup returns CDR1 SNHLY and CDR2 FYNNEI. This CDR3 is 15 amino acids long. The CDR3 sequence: CASRERDSANSPLHF. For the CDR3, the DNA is TGTGCCAGCAGAGAAAGGGACAGCGCGAATTCACCCCTCCACTTT.

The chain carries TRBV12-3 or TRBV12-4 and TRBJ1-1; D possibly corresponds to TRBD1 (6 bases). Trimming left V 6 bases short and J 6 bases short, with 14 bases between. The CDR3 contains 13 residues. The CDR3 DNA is TGTGCCAGCAGGGTAGAGGGGGTAGCTGAAGCTTTCTTT. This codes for CASRVEGVAEAFF.

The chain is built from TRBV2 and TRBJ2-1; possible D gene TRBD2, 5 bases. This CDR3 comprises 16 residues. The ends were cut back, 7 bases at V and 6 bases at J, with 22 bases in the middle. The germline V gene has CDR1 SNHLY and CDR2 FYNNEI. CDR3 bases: TGTGCCAGCACGGTTCGGTTCGTCGGGGTACCCAATGAGCAGTTCTTC. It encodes CASTVRFVGVPNEQFF.

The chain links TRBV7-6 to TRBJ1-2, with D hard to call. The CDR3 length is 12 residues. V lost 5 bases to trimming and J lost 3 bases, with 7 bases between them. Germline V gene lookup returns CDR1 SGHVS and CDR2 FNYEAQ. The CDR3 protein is CASSQMDYGYTF. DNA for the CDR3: TGTGCCAGCAGCCAGATGGACTATGGCTACACCTTC. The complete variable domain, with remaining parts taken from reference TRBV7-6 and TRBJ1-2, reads GAGVSQSPRYKVTKRGQDVALRCDPISGHVSLYWYRQALGQGPEFLTYFNYEAQQDKSGLPNDRFSAERPEGSISTLTIQRTEQRDSAMYRCASSQMDYGYTFGSGTRLTVV.

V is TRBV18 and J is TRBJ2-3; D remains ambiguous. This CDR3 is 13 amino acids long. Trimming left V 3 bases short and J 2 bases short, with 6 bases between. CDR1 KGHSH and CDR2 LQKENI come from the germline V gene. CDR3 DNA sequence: TGTGCCAGCTCACCCTCTATCACAGATACGCAGTATTTT. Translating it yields CASSPSITDTQYF. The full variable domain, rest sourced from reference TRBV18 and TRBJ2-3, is NAGVMQNPRHLVRRRGQEARLRCSPMKGHSHVYWYRQLPEEGLKFMVYLQKENIIDESGMPKERFSAEFPKEGPSILRIQQVVRGDSAAYFCASSPSITDTQYFGPGTRLTVL.

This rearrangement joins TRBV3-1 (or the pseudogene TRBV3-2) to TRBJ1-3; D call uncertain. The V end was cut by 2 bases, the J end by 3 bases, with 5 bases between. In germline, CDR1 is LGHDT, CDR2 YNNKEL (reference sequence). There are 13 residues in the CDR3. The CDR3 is CASSQIRGNTIYF. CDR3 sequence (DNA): TGTGCCAGCAGCCAAATCCGTGGAAACACCATATATTTT.

This CDR3 is CASRPGGNNYGYTF. CDR3 nucleotide sequence: TGTGCCAGTAGGCCAGGGGGCAATAACTATGGCTACACCTTC. V and J are TRBV19 and TRBJ1-2, with 8 bases fitting TRBD1. The CDR3 length is 14 residues. In germline, CDR1 is LNHDA, CDR2 SQIVND (reference sequence). The junction had 4 bases not matched to a gene; V was cut back by 6 bases and J by 1 base.

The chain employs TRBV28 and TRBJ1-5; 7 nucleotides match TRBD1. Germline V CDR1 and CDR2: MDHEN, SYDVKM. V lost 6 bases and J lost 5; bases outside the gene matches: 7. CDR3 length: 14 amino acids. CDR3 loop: CASSSDRVDQPQHF. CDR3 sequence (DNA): TGTGCCAGCAGCTCCGACAGGGTAGATCAGCCCCAGCATTTT.

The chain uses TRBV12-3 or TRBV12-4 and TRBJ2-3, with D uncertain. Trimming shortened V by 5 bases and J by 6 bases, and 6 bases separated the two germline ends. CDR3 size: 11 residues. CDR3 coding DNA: TGTGCCAGCAGTGGAGTGGATACGCAGTATTTT. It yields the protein CASSGVDTQYF.

CDR3 nucleotides: TGCGCCAGCAGCCTCGGGTCCGGGTATGAGCCCCAGCATTTT. The encoded protein is CASSLGSGYEPQHF. This chain uses TRBV5-1 with TRBJ1-5; the D is unclear. Trimming removed 4 bases at V and 8 bases at J, with 16 bases between. Looked up from germline, CDR1 is SGHRS and CDR2 is YFSETQ. CDR3 size: 14 residues.

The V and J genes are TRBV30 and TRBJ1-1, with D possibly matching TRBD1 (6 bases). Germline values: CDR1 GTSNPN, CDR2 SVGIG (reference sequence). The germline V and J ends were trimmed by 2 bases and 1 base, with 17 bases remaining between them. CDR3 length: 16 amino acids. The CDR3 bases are TGTGCCTGGAGTCAAACGACAGGTTTCAAGAACACTGAAGCTTTCTTT. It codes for CAWSQTTGFKNTEAFF.

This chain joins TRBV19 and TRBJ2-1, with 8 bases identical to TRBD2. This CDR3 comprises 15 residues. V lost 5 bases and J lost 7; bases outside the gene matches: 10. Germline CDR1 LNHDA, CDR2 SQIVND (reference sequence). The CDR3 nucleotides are TGTGCCAGTAGTCTCTTAGCGGGAACGGGGAATGAGCAGTTCTTC. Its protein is CASSLLAGTGNEQFF. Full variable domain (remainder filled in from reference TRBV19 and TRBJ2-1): DGGITQSPKYLFRKEGQNVTLSCEQNLNHDAMYWYRQDPGQGLRLIYYSQIVNDFQKGDIAEGYSVSREKKESFPLTVTSAQKNPTAFYLCASSLLAGTGNEQFFGPGTRLTVL.

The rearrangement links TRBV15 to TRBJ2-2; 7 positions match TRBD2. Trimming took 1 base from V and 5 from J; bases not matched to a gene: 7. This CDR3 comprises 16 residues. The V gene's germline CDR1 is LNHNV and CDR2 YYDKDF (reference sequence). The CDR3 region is CATSRASGKETGELFF. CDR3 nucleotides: TGTGCCACCAGCAGAGCGAGCGGGAAGGAAACCGGGGAGCTGTTTTTT.

The CDR3 loop reads CASSFAIGGSEQYF. CDR3 sequence (DNA): TGTGCCAGCAGCTTCGCAATAGGAGGGTCCGAGCAGTACTTC. The rearrangement links TRBV7-8 to TRBJ2-7, with D perhaps matching TRBD2 (6 bases). Trimming removed 3 bases from V and 6 bases from J, with 15 bases in between. Per the germline V gene, CDR1 is SGHVS and CDR2 is FQNEAQ. The CDR3 covers 14 residues. Drawing the rest from reference TRBV7-8 and TRBJ2-7, the complete variable domain is GAGVSQSPRYKVAKRGQDVALRCDPISGHVSLFWYQQALGQGPEFLTYFQNEAQLDKSGLPSDRFFAERPEGSVSTLKIQRTQQEDSAVYLCASSFAIGGSEQYFGPGTRLTVT.

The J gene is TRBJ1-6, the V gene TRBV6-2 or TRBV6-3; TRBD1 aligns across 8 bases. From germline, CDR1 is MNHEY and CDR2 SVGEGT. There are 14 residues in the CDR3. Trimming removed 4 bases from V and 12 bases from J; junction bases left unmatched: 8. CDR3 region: CASSSVDRARPLHF. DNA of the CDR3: TGTGCCAGCAGTTCTGTGGACAGGGCCCGACCCCTCCACTTT.

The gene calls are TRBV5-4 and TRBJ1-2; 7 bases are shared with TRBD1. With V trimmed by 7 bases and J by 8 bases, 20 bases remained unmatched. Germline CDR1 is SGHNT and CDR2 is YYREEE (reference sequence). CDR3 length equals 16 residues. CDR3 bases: TGTGCCAGCTCCCCCCTACTACTCACAGGGGCCATCGGCTACACCTTC. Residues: CASSPLLLTGAIGYTF.

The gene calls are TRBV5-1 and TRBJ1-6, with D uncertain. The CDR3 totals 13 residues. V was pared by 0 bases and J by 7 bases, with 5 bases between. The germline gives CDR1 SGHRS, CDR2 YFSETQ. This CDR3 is CASSLVSNSPLHF. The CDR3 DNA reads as TGCGCCAGCAGCTTGGTATCGAATTCACCCCTCCACTTT. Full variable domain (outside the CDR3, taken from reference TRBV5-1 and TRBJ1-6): KAGVTQTPRYLIKTRGQQVTLSCSPISGHRSVSWYQQTPGQGLQFLFEYFSETQRNKGNFPGRFSGRQFSNSRSEMNVSTLELGDSALYLCASSLVSNSPLHFGNGTRLTVT.